This note documents a single T cell receptor (beta chain) sequence. Its matching antigen is unknown. The data stem from a study of cytomegalovirus exposure and HLA in healthy donors. About the research overall: Membership in the Caucasian-associated ancestry cluster was found for 81% of 300 to 500 genotyped donors. Whole-study findings and limits: Diagnosis of cytomegalovirus status made by the classifier reportedly showed high specificity and sensitivity. Researchers reported in a later analysis that common viral pathogens appeared linked to several top clusters.

Germline values: CDR1 ENHRY, CDR2 SYGVKD. The CDR3 spans 14 residues. V dropped 3 bases and J dropped 4 bases, with 10 bases sitting between them. The study ran its PCR with 60 Vbeta and 13 Jbeta primers. TCRdb's copy holds only in-frame clones and misses some; the assay was immunoSEQ multiplex PCR. The data contain about 200,000 clones, roughly four fifths of them singletons. Sequencing input: PBMCs. The rearrangement links TRBV10-3 to TRBJ2-1; a possible D gene is TRBD1 (6 bases). The sequence was obtained from a man under 40 in good health and CMV-seronegative. CDR3 amino acids: CAISDRGQYNEQFF. The CDR3, as DNA: TGTGCCATCAGTGACAGGGGACAATACAATGAGCAGTTCTTC.